The 12 T cell receptor beta chains below all came from one sample that was sequenced in a study of blood T cell repertoires in COVID-19. Assay used: immunoSEQ multiplex PCR; TCRdb lists only in-frame clones, some missing. The table shows 73,000 or so clones, with around 83% occurring only once. Sequencing was performed on peripheral blood. Source of these receptors: a woman aged 55-69 years with acute or convalescent COVID-19.

The V and J genes are TRBV24-1 and TRBJ2-1, with D perhaps matching TRBD1 (6 bases). This CDR3 spans 17 amino acids. Trimming pared 4 bases from V and 5 bases from J, leaving 20 bases between. Per germline, CDR1 KGHDR and CDR2 SFDVKD. The CDR3 reads CATSDRLDRHGNNEQFF. DNA of the CDR3: TGTGCCACCAGTGACAGGTTAGACAGGCATGGCAACAATGAGCAGTTCTTC.

The V and J genes are TRBV7-9 and TRBJ2-7; D ambiguous. The V and J ends lost 4 bases and 7 bases respectively, with 8 bases between them. This CDR3 comprises 11 residues. Germline lookup yields CDR1 SEHNR and CDR2 FQNEAQ (reference sequence). CDR3 region: CASSSGREQYF. CDR3 DNA sequence: TGTGCCAGCAGCTCTGGCAGAGAGCAGTACTTC.

This clone was detected only a few times. The chain is built from TRBV28 and TRBJ1-1; D unclear. Trimming left V 2 bases short and J 5 bases short, with 9 bases between. The CDR3 is 13 residues long. Per the germline V gene, CDR1 is MDHEN and CDR2 is SYDVKM. CDR3 coding DNA: TGTGCCAGCAGTTTACAATATGAGACTGAAGCTTTCTTT. It specifies CASSLQYETEAFF.

This chain joins TRBV5-1 and TRBJ2-5; 14 nucleotides line up with TRBD2. The V gene's germline CDR1 is SGHRS and CDR2 YFSETQ. J lost 3 bases, V lost 4 bases, and 5 bases had no gene match. The CDR3 totals 16 residues. The CDR3 DNA reads TGCGCCAGCAGCAAAGGGACTAGCGGGGGAAAAGAGACCCAGTACTTC. Protein: CASSKGTSGGKETQYF.

V and J are TRBV18 and TRBJ1-2, with 8 bases identical to TRBD1. Looked up from germline, CDR1 is KGHSH and CDR2 is LQKENI. The CDR3 covers 15 residues. After removal of 3 bases from V and 7 bases from J, the junction contained 10 bases not matched to a gene. The CDR3, as DNA: TGTGCCAGCTCACCGTGGACAGGGATAAATGGTGGCTACACCTTC. Amino acid sequence: CASSPWTGINGGYTF. Supplemented by reference TRBV18 and TRBJ1-2, the full variable domain reads NAGVMQNPRHLVRRRGQEARLRCSPMKGHSHVYWYRQLPEEGLKFMVYLQKENIIDESGMPKERFSAEFPKEGPSILRIQQVVRGDSAAYFCASSPWTGINGGYTFGSGTRLTVV.

This chain connects TRBV5-5 to TRBJ2-5; 8 bases agree with TRBD2. Losses at the gene ends were 3 bases for V and 4 bases for J; bases not matched to a gene: 5. This CDR3 has 14 residues. Germline CDR1 is SGHKS and CDR2 is YYEKEE (reference sequence). The CDR3 loop reads CASSSGLAVETQYF. The CDR3 DNA reads as TGTGCCAGCAGCTCCGGACTAGCCGTAGAGACCCAGTACTTC.

The chain combines TRBV30 with TRBJ1-1; 8 bases fit TRBD1. This CDR3 comprises 14 residues. V was pared by 4 bases and J by 0 bases, with 4 bases of the junction left unmatched. CDR1 is GTSNPN, CDR2 SVGIG, per germline (reference sequence). In DNA, the CDR3 is TGTGCCTGGAACAGGGGGTCGATGAACACTGAAGCTTTCTTT. It encodes CAWNRGSMNTEAFF.

The chain couples TRBV4-2 to TRBJ1-1; D is unclear. Looked up from germline, CDR1 is LGHNA and CDR2 is YNFKEQ. This CDR3 spans 14 amino acids. Trimming stripped 3 bases from V and 6 bases from J, with 14 bases between. The CDR3 bases are TGTGCCAGCAGCCATATTGGCCCGGAGGCTGAAGCTTTCTTT. Protein product: CASSHIGPEAEAFF.

The V call is TRBV3-1 (or the pseudogene TRBV3-2), the J call TRBJ1-1; 8 bases align to TRBD1. The junction had 3 bases not matched to a gene; V was cut back by 5 bases and J by 7 bases. The CDR3 contains 12 residues. Germline CDR1 LGHDT, CDR2 YNNKEL (reference sequence). CDR3 in DNA: TGTGCCAGCAGCGGAGGGACAGGTGAAGCTTTCTTT. Translated, it gives CASSGGTGEAFF.

The genes are TRBV5-1 and TRBJ2-1, with 10 bases that match TRBD2. The V gene's germline CDR1 is SGHRS and CDR2 YFSETQ. The V and J ends lost 2 bases and 1 base, in that order; junction bases with no gene match: 6. The CDR3 is 17 residues long. The CDR3 DNA is TGCGCCAGCAGCTTAAAACTAGCGGGGCAATCCTACAATGAGCAGTTCTTC. Amino acids: CASSLKLAGQSYNEQFF. Full variable domain (remainder filled in from reference TRBV5-1 and TRBJ2-1): KAGVTQTPRYLIKTRGQQVTLSCSPISGHRSVSWYQQTPGQGLQFLFEYFSETQRNKGNFPGRFSGRQFSNSRSEMNVSTLELGDSALYLCASSLKLAGQSYNEQFFGPGTRLTVL.

Written as DNA, the CDR3 is TGTGCCAGCTCACCACACCGGGGGAGCACTGAAGCTTTCTTT. This translates into CASSPHRGSTEAFF. The chain joins TRBV18 to TRBJ1-1, with D maybe TRBD1 (5 bases). Germline assignment: CDR1 KGHSH and CDR2 LQKENI. There are 14 residues in the CDR3. V gave up 1 base and J gave up 4 bases, with 10 bases separating them.

The chain uses TRBV7-2 and TRBJ2-3, with D maybe TRBD2 (7 bases). V was pared by 4 bases and J by 5 bases, with 25 bases between. Germline V CDR1 and CDR2: SGHTA, FQGNSA. CDR3 length: 18 amino acids. The CDR3 is CASSSPFGLGGTQDTQYF. CDR3 bases: TGTGCCAGCAGCTCCCCTTTCGGACTAGGGGGGACCCAAGATACGCAGTATTTT.